This TCR beta chain derives from a study of CD8 T cells in Susac syndrome. Overall study results and limits: Clonal expansion was not observed in the Susac syndrome CD4+ T cell repertoires.

When the RNA was reverse transcribed, random hexamers were used with an input of about 0.5 to 1 ug. TCRdb used MiXCR to reprocess the immunoSEQ multiplex PCR reads, holding one entry per CDR3 protein. The data show around 150,000 distinct CDR3 sequences, 90% to 97% seen once. V lost 3 bases to trimming and J lost 5 bases; unmatched junction nucleotides: 6. This CDR3 is 14 amino acids long. The germline gives CDR1 KGHSH, CDR2 LQKENI. As concerns this clonotype: The antigen remains unidentified.

The material sequenced was CD4+ T cells from PBMCs. The origin of this receptor is a human donor with Susac syndrome. The chain is built from TRBV18 and TRBJ2-5; 7 nucleotides align to TRBD2. The DNA of the CDR3 is TGTGCCAGCTCACCGCAGACTAGCCGGGAGACCCAGTACTTC. Protein sequence: CASSPQTSRETQYF. Together with reference TRBV18 and TRBJ2-5, the CDR3 gives the full variable domain: NAGVMQNPRHLVRRRGQEARLRCSPMKGHSHVYWYRQLPEEGLKFMVYLQKENIIDESGMPKERFSAEFPKEGPSILRIQQVVRGDSAAYFCASSPQTSRETQYFGPGTRLLVL.